This is a list of T cell receptor beta chains from one sample in a study of PD-1 blockade in classical Hodgkin lymphoma. Sequencing was performed with immunoSEQ multiplex PCR; in TCRdb, only in-frame clones are kept and a portion is missing. The data contain about 40,000 clones, approximately 80% of them singletons. The sample consisted of peripheral blood mononuclear cells (PBMCs), taken at baseline. Receptors were obtained from a human donor with classical Hodgkin lymphoma. CDR3s include the opening cysteine and the closing phenylalanine or tryptophan. A D gene is named only where the DNA matches it firmly. Some rows mark clone size as missing; the rest say once, few, many or name a class of expanded clone.

abundance	v_gene	d_gene	j_gene	CDR3nt	CDR3aa
NA	TRBV16	NA	TRBJ2-7	TGTGCCAGCAGCGGGCATTACGAGCAGTACTTC	CASSGHYEQYF
NA	TRBV2	TRBD1	TRBJ1-1	TGTGCCAGCAGTGGGGACAGGAGGAACACTGAAGCTTTCTTT	CASSGDRRNTEAFF
NA	TRBV5-5	TRBD1	TRBJ2-7	TGTGCCAGCAGCTCGGACAGGGATGCTCTCGAGCAGTACTTC	CASSSDRDALEQYF
NA	TRBV13	NA	TRBJ1-1	TGTGCCAGCAGCTTAAGAGCAGGGGACACTGAAGCTTTCTTT	CASSLRAGDTEAFF
NA	TRBV4-2	NA	TRBJ2-3	TGTGCCAGCAGCCAAGTGACCCCCTCCCTCACAGATACGCAGTATTTT	CASSQVTPSLTDTQYF
NA	TRBV6-1	TRBD2	TRBJ2-5	TGTGCCAGCAGAGAAGACTTAGCGGGAGGTCAGGAGACCCAGTACTTC	CASREDLAGGQETQYF
NA	TRBV28	TRBD1	TRBJ1-5	TGTGCCAGCAGTATACTACAGGGGGCGCAAACCAATCAGCCCCAGCATTTT	CASSILQGAQTNQPQHF
NA	TRBV7-9	NA	TRBJ2-1	TGTGCCAGCAGCATCCTCAACAATGAGCAGTTCTTC	CASSILNNEQFF
NA	TRBV7-2	TRBD1	TRBJ2-4	TGTGCCAGCAAGGGGGACAGGGGGAGGGACATTCAGTACTTC	CASKGDRGRDIQYF
few	TRBV10-3	NA	TRBJ2-3	TGTGCCATCAGTGAGCCGGGGGGCACAGATACGCAGTATTTT	CAISEPGGTDTQYF
NA	TRBV4-1	NA	TRBJ1-5	TGCGCCAGCAGCCAAGATGGGGGGCGGTCTATATGGCCTTATCAGCCCCAGCATTTT	CASSQDGGRSIWPYQPQHF
NA	TRBV18	TRBD2	TRBJ2-1	TGTGCCAGCTCACCACGCGCTAGCGGGAGAACCGCTGAGCAGTTCTTC	CASSPRASGRTAEQFF
NA	TRBV7-9	NA	TRBJ1-2	TGTGCCAGCAGCAGAGGACCGACAGGAGATAACTATGGCTACACCTTC	CASSRGPTGDNYGYTF
NA	TRBV7-2	NA	TRBJ2-2	TGTGCCAGCAGCTTCGGTTTGAGGGCCGGGGAGCTGTTTTTT	CASSFGLRAGELFF
NA	TRBV9	NA	TRBJ2-7	TGTGCCAGCAGCGTAGAACAGGGTCCCTACGAGCAGTACTTC	CASSVEQGPYEQYF
once	TRBV5-1	NA	TRBJ2-7	TGCGCCAGCAGCTTACAGGGCTACGAGCAGTACTTC	CASSLQGYEQYF
NA	TRBV19	NA	TRBJ2-7	TGTGCCAGTAGTATCGACCTTACCTCCTACGAGCAGTACTTC	CASSIDLTSYEQYF
NA	TRBV28	TRBD1	TRBJ2-7	TGTGCCAGCAGTTTACCGGGACAGGGGGCCTACGAGCAGTACTTC	CASSLPGQGAYEQYF
NA	TRBV19	NA	TRBJ2-5	TGTGCCAGTAGTATATTGGGAGAGACCCAGTACTTC	CASSILGETQYF
NA	TRBV4-1	TRBD2	TRBJ2-5	TGCGCCAGCAGCCAGTGGACTAGACAAGAGACCCAGTACTTC	CASSQWTRQETQYF
NA	TRBV7-8	NA	TRBJ2-7	TGTGCCAGCAGCCCCCAGGACAGAGGGCCGAGAGAGCAGTACTTC	CASSPQDRGPREQYF
NA	TRBV7-9	NA	TRBJ2-1	TGTGCCAGCAGGCCAGCGAACGGGGCAGGGCATGGGCAGTTCTTC	CASRPANGAGHGQFF
NA	TRBV6-5	NA	TRBJ2-7	TGTGCCAGCAGTTACGGTCGCGGAGGCGAGAACTACGAGCAGTACTTC	CASSYGRGGENYEQYF
few	TRBV19	NA	TRBJ2-7	TGTGCCAGTAGTAGCCGGGACGCAGCCTCCTACGAGCAGTACTTC	CASSSRDAASYEQYF
NA	TRBV4-3	TRBD1	TRBJ1-1	TGCGCCAGCAGCCCTGACAGGGCAACTGAAGCTTTCTTT	CASSPDRATEAFF
NA	TRBV14	NA	TRBJ1-6	TGTGCCAGCAGCCAAGGGGGGGCCTATAATTCACCCCTCCACTTT	CASSQGGAYNSPLHF
NA	TRBV13	TRBD2	TRBJ2-1	TGTGCCAGCAGCTTAAGCGGGAGCTCCTACAATGAGCAGTTCTTC	CASSLSGSSYNEQFF
NA	TRBV4-1	TRBD2	TRBJ2-7	TGCGCCAGCAGCCATCTAATCCTGACCGGGACTAGCGGGAACGAGCAGTACTTC	CASSHLILTGTSGNEQYF
NA	TRBV5-5	NA	TRBJ2-2	TGTGCCAGCAGCCGGACGGGTTCGAACACCGGGGAGCTGTTTTTT	CASSRTGSNTGELFF
NA	TRBV18	NA	TRBJ1-3	TGTGCCAGCTCACCATCGGCGGGGTCTGGAAACACCATATATTTT	CASSPSAGSGNTIYF
few	TRBV28	NA	TRBJ1-1	TGTGCCAGCAGTCTCCAGAACACTGAAGCTTTCTTT	CASSLQNTEAFF
few	TRBV28	NA	TRBJ1-2	TGTGCCAGCAGTTTTGGTGGTGGGGGAGGGATCTATGGCTACACCTTC	CASSFGGGGGIYGYTF
NA	TRBV7-2	TRBD2	TRBJ2-4	TGTGCCAGCAGCTGGACTAGCGGGGCCAAAAACATTCAGTACTTC	CASSWTSGAKNIQYF
NA	TRBV14	NA	TRBJ2-5	TGTGCCAGCATAGGGAATACCGGACAGACACAAGAGACCCAGTACTTC	CASIGNTGQTQETQYF
NA	TRBV19	NA	TRBJ1-5	TGTGCCAGTAGGGTGGACGGTGGCAATCAGCCCCAGCATTTT	CASRVDGGNQPQHF